This TCR beta chain was observed in a study of blood T cell repertoires in COVID-19. Study background: Samples of COVID-19 (acute and convalescent) were obtained from the United States, Italy and Spain. In each case, the material was cDNA or gDNA derived from T cells, B-cell-depleted T cells, or PBMCs.

V gave up 0 bases and J gave up 13 bases; unmatched junction bases: 13. The CDR3 runs 15 residues. Per germline, CDR1 SGHRS and CDR2 YFSETQ. Original processing methods: Researchers report that nucleated cell counts were estimated from reference gene primer amplification. The table came from immunoSEQ multiplex PCR; TCRdb's copy has only in-frame clones and leaves some out. V, J and clone size reflect that table, while D and trimming were determined from the DNA. The sample shows over 60,000 clones, approximately 85% of them seen only once. The TCR comes from a woman aged 80 or older with active or convalescent COVID-19. Sequencing input: peripheral blood. V gene TRBV5-1 combines with J gene TRBJ2-1, with TRBD2 matching 7 bases. The CDR3 DNA sequence: TGCGCCAGCAGCTTGGCCGTAGTGGATGGGAGGGTCCAGTTCTTC. Its translation: CASSLAVVDGRVQFF.